The rows below give T cell receptor beta chains drawn from one sample of a study of OX40 agonist ivuxolimab in advanced cancers. Profiling relied on immunoSEQ multiplex PCR, and the TCRdb table lists in-frame clones only, not all of them. There are around 26,000 clones in the sample; roughly three quarters occur only once, and about 15% lies in the top ten. Sequencing used CD4+ or CD8+ T cells sorted from blood, obtained in a trial of the OX40 agonist ivuxolimab. These receptors originate from an adult with an advanced solid tumor such as melanoma, head and neck, liver or kidney cancer. The CDR3 runs from the conserved cysteine through the conserved F or W. The D gene is left open where the match is weak. Not every row has a clone size; where given, it reads once, few, many or a size class.

J gene | D gene | clone size | V gene | CDR3 DNA | CDR3 protein
TRBJ2-7 | TRBD2 | NA | TRBV6-5 | TGTGCCAGCAGTTACTCGGGACTAGGTTCCCTCTACGAGCAGTACTTC | CASSYSGLGSLYEQYF
TRBJ1-1 | TRBD1 | NA | TRBV5-1 | TGCGCCAGCAGCTTGGTTGCAGGGGGTAATACTGAAGCTTTCTTT | CASSLVAGGNTEAFF
TRBJ2-7 | NA | once | TRBV6-5 | TGTGCCAGCAGTTTTGTGGGGGGACAGTATGCGGGCGAGCAGTACTTC | CASSFVGGQYAGEQYF
TRBJ2-6 | NA | NA | TRBV2 | TGTGCCAGCAGGAGAGTCTCTGGGGCCAACGTCCTGACTTTC | CASRRVSGANVLTF
TRBJ1-2 | NA | NA | TRBV5-6 | TGTGCCAGCAGTTCCGGGACACTATCCTCAGTCTTC | CASSSGTLSSVF
TRBJ2-3 | NA | few | TRBV19 | TGTGCCAGTAGTATACCGGGACTTCACACAGATACGCAGTATTTT | CASSIPGLHTDTQYF
TRBJ2-5 | NA | NA | TRBV21-1 | TGTGCCAGCAGCAAAGCGCTTGTACGGCAAGAGACCCAGTACTTC | CASSKALVRQETQYF
TRBJ2-1 | NA | NA | TRBV5-4 | TGTGCCAGCAGCTGGGGACGGGACAATGAGCAGTTCTTC | CASSWGRDNEQFF
TRBJ1-1 | NA | NA | TRBV15 | TGTGCCACCAGCAGAGGGTGGGGCGGAGACACTGAAGCTTTCTTT | CATSRGWGGDTEAFF
TRBJ2-7 | NA | NA | TRBV5-1 | TGCGCCAGCAGCTTGGAGCCCCGTGCCGAGCAGTACTTC | CASSLEPRAEQYF
TRBJ2-3 | NA | NA | TRBV7-3 | TGTGCCAGCAGCTTACGAGGGTTTTCCACAGATACGCAGTATTTT | CASSLRGFSTDTQYF
TRBJ1-3 | NA | NA | TRBV10-3 | TGTGCCATCAGTGGCCGGGGGCCTCCTGGAAACACCATATATTTT | CAISGRGPPGNTIYF
TRBJ2-2 | TRBD1 | NA | TRBV4-1 | TGCGCCAGCAGCCAGAGGGACAGGGTTCTCGCCGGGGAGCTGTTTTTT | CASSQRDRVLAGELFF
TRBJ1-4 | NA | NA | TRBV15 | TGTGCCACCAGCATCACACAGGGCGTTGGTGAAAAACTGTTTTTT | CATSITQGVGEKLFF
TRBJ2-3 | NA | NA | TRBV10-1 | TGCGCCACCTCTAAGGACAGTATTTCCACAGATACGCAGTATTTT | CATSKDSISTDTQYF
TRBJ2-6 | TRBD1 | NA | TRBV11-2 | TGTGCCAGCAGCTTAGATGGGGACAGGGTCCTGACTTTC | CASSLDGDRVLTF
TRBJ2-5 | NA | NA | TRBV9 | TGTGCCAGCAGCGTAGCTAGGTCGGAGACCCAGTACTTC | CASSVARSETQYF
TRBJ2-1 | TRBD2 | few | TRBV7-9 | TGTGCCAGCAGCCTGACTAGCGGGGAAGTCGATGAGCAGTTCTTC | CASSLTSGEVDEQFF
TRBJ1-3 | NA | NA | TRBV9 | TGTGCCAGCAGCAGGTCCTCTGGAAACACCATATATTTT | CASSRSSGNTIYF
TRBJ1-2 | NA | NA | TRBV5-1 | TGCGCCAGCAGCTTGGAGGTGAGCTATGGCTACACCTTC | CASSLEVSYGYTF
TRBJ1-2 | NA | few | TRBV6-5 | TGTGCCAGCAGTGGTCGACGGGATGGCTACACCTTC | CASSGRRDGYTF
TRBJ2-7 | TRBD1 | NA | TRBV7-8 | TGTGCCAGCAGCTCCACAGGGGGCAGGAGCTCCTACGAGCAGTACTTC | CASSSTGGRSSYEQYF
TRBJ1-2 | NA | NA | TRBV6-6 | TGTGCCAGCAGCTCTACAGGGTATGGCTACACCTTC | CASSSTGYGYTF
TRBJ2-1 | NA | once | TRBV9 | TGTGCCAGCAGCGTAGCGGGTGAGCAGTTCTTC | CASSVAGEQFF
TRBJ1-3 | TRBD1 | NA | TRBV4-1 | TGCGCCATATCCAACAGGGGGCGTCTTCCCCACTCTGGAAACACCATATATTTT | CAISNRGRLPHSGNTIYF
TRBJ2-2 | NA | NA | TRBV5-1 | TGCGCCAGCAGCACCAGGGACTGGCTCACCGGGGAGCTGTTTTTT | CASSTRDWLTGELFF
TRBJ2-7 | TRBD1 | once | TRBV6-5 | TGTGCCAGCAGTTACGTCAGGGGGTCCTACGAGCAGTACTTC | CASSYVRGSYEQYF
TRBJ1-1 | NA | NA | TRBV7-2 | TGTGCCAGCAGCTTAGAAGGGCATGAAGCTTTCTTT | CASSLEGHEAFF
TRBJ1-1 | NA | NA | TRBV4-2 | TGTGCCAGCAGCCAAGGAAGGATTGGAGGCCTGAACACTGAAGCTTTCTTT | CASSQGRIGGLNTEAFF
TRBJ2-7 | NA | few | TRBV6-1 | TGTGCCAGCAGTGAAGGATGGGTTTCGGTTGTTCCCTACGAGCAGTACTTC | CASSEGWVSVVPYEQYF
TRBJ2-5 | TRBD2 | few | TRBV2 | TGTGCCAGCAGTTCTAGCGGGGGGACCCAGTACTTC | CASSSSGGTQYF
TRBJ2-5 | NA | few | TRBV18 | TGTGCCAGCTCACCTCAAGAGACCCAGTACTTC | CASSPQETQYF
TRBJ2-1 | NA | NA | TRBV23-1 | TGCGCCAGCAGAACCAAAGAAGTCCCTACATACAATGAGCAGTTCTTC | CASRTKEVPTYNEQFF
TRBJ1-2 | NA | NA | TRBV18 | TGTGCCAGCTCACCCCCGAGTCTAGCTAACTATGGCCACACCTTC | CASSPPSLANYGHTF
TRBJ1-1 | TRBD1 | NA | TRBV7-3 | TGTGCCAGCAGCGCCCAGGGGGCCTCGAACACTGAAGCTTTCTTT | CASSAQGASNTEAFF
TRBJ2-3 | NA | NA | TRBV28 | TGTGCCAGCAACTCTATAGGGGTTGGTGGTGCAGATACGCAGTATTTT | CASNSIGVGGADTQYF
TRBJ1-2 | NA | NA | TRBV7-3 | TGTGCCAGCAGCTTAACTAAGGCCGATGGCTACACCTTC | CASSLTKADGYTF
TRBJ1-4 | NA | NA | TRBV7-6 | TGTGCCAGCAGCCCGCGGGTTTTTGCAACTAATGAAAAACTGTTTTTT | CASSPRVFATNEKLFF
TRBJ2-1 | NA | NA | TRBV12-5 | TGTGCTAGTGGGCAGGGGAATGAGCAGTTCTTC | CASGQGNEQFF
TRBJ2-5 | TRBD2 | NA | TRBV9 | TGTGCCAGCAGCGTAGCTACGGGAGGATGGGGGACTAGTCATGAGACCCAGTACTTC | CASSVATGGWGTSHETQYF
TRBJ2-3 | NA | once | TRBV19 | TGTGCCAGTAGTATTTGGGTGTTCACAGATACGCAGTATTTT | CASSIWVFTDTQYF
TRBJ2-2 | NA | NA | TRBV11-1 | TGTGCCAGCAGCTCCGACCCTCTAGGAACCGGGGAGCTGTTTTTT | CASSSDPLGTGELFF
TRBJ1-1 | NA | NA | TRBV6-1 | TGTGCCAGCAGGAAAAACACTGAAGCTTTCTTT | CASRKNTEAFF
TRBJ1-5 | TRBD1 | once | TRBV5-5 | TGTGCCAGCAGCTTGATAGGGACAGGCGGAAATAGCAATCAGCCCCAGCATTTT | CASSLIGTGGNSNQPQHF
TRBJ2-4 | NA | NA | TRBV25-1 | TGTGCCAGCCGCCCACTCGGAGCCAAAAACATTCAGTACTTC | CASRPLGAKNIQYF
TRBJ1-1 | NA | NA | TRBV5-1 | TGCGCCAGCAGCTTGATTGCGGGGAACACTGAAGCTTTCTTT | CASSLIAGNTEAFF
TRBJ2-1 | NA | NA | TRBV13 | TGTGCCAGCAGCTTAGACACTTATGAGCAGTTCTTC | CASSLDTYEQFF
TRBJ2-7 | TRBD2 | NA | TRBV2 | TGTGCCAGCAGTTCCACTAGCGGGACAACCTACGAGCAGTACTTC | CASSSTSGTTYEQYF
TRBJ2-5 | NA | NA | TRBV21-1 | TGTGCCAGCAGCAAAGAGGGTCCCCAAGAGACCCAGTACTTC | CASSKEGPQETQYF
TRBJ2-5 | TRBD1 | NA | TRBV28 | TGTGCCAGCAGTCCGGGACAGGGGTTCCAAGAGACCCAGTACTTC | CASSPGQGFQETQYF
TRBJ2-2 | NA | NA | TRBV25-1 | TGTGCCAGCGGCCCAACCGTGGGGAACACCGGGGAGCTGTTTTTT | CASGPTVGNTGELFF